This entry describes one TCR beta chain. Its antigen is currently unknown. The data were obtained in a study of beta chain features in type 1 diabetes. Study-level results: Type 1 diabetes patients had VDJ junctions that carried fewer insertions and more deletions. Moderate but significant shortening of TCRB CDR3s was recorded in all four CD4+ subsets from Type 1 diabetes patients.

Reverse transcribing all isolated RNA meant expressed TCRB transcripts were sequenced. Profiled with immunoSEQ multiplex PCR; TCRdb holds only in-frame clones, not every one. The table includes approximately 250,000 clones, about a sixth detected once. Trimming took off 7 bases at V and 0 bases at J, with 15 bases between the two ends. Germline loops: CDR1 SQVTM, CDR2 ANQGSEA. This CDR3 is built from 15 residues. This TCR came from a man aged 25 to 40 with type 1 diabetes. Specimen: naive CD4+ T cells from blood. V gene TRBV29-1 combines with J gene TRBJ2-2; D is perhaps TRBD1 (6 bases). This CDR3 is CSASPGHTNTGELFF. CDR3 DNA sequence: TGCAGCGCCTCCCCGGGACACACGAACACCGGGGAGCTGTTTTTT.